This T cell receptor beta chain emerged from a study of response to subunit inactivated influenza vaccine (dated by TCRdb to about 2018). Notes on the research overall: Deep quantitative profiling of the T cell receptor repertoire was used in the study to follow responses to a trivalent subunit inactivated influenza vaccine. On the study overall, not on this receptor specifically: According to the authors, only a limited number of new T cells may be recruited by each seasonal influenza vaccination.

In this sample, this clonotype turned up a few times. Its target antigen remains unknown. Base qualities are not recorded, but no much larger clone differs from it by a single base. Libraries were constructed by RT-PCR. The listed sequencing device is Illumina HiSeq 2500. TCRdb handled the public reads itself, with Q25 trimming in fastp and clone calling in MiXCR, and kept productive beta chains. CDR3 protein sequences are deduplicated, and each keeps its most common genes and DNA. The sample table lists under 950,000 distinct CDR3 sequences, around 21% of them with a count of one. Roughly a tenth of the sample comes from the top ten. Sequencing used PBMCs from blood, obtained 5 to 6 days after vaccination. The TCR sequence derives from a man in his forties or fifties who received an inactivated influenza vaccine. Donor details come from another sample of the same person, matched by shared clones.

In nucleotide form, the sequence is TGCAGCGTTCCCGGGCCCACTAACTATGGCTACACCTTC. Its translation is CSVPGPTNYGYTF. The chain uses TRBV29-1 and TRBJ1-2, with the D gene not clear enough to name. The CDR3 starts with the cysteine, ends with the phenylalanine, and has 13 residues. Only the CDR3 portion is preserved as DNA: 39 bases, with reading frame beginning at the first base. CDR1 SQVTM and CDR2 ANQGSEA are derived from the germline V gene. Trimming removed 5 bases from V and 0 bases from J, leaving 10 bases between the germline ends.